This is a list of T cell receptor beta chains from one sample in a study of shared clonotypes between healthy human individuals. The assay was immunoSEQ multiplex PCR, and TCRdb's table has in-frame clones only and misses some. The sample yields about 2.4 million clones, 80% to 95% seen once. Input material: naive CD4+ T cells from PBMCs. The receptors shown here come from a man aged 18 to 29 in good health. Some clones in this sample may be carry-over from other donors' samples. Each CDR3 is given with its conserved first and last residue. Fields, in order: J gene, D gene, clone size, V gene, CDR3 DNA, CDR3 protein. D genes are given only for firm matches. Where a row states a size, it is once, few, many or the class of an expanded clone; other rows omit it.

J gene: TRBJ2-1
D gene: TRBD1
clone size: once
V gene: TRBV5-1
CDR3 DNA: TGCGCCAGCAGCTTCATCAGGGGGCTTGAGCAGTTCTTC
CDR3 protein: CASSFIRGLEQFF

J gene: TRBJ1-4
D gene: TRBD1
clone size: -
V gene: TRBV7-2
CDR3 DNA: TGTGCCAGCAGCTCGAACAGGGGCGGCCTTAATGAAAAACTGTTTTTT
CDR3 protein: CASSSNRGGLNEKLFF

J gene: TRBJ1-2
D gene: TRBD1
clone size: -
V gene: TRBV2
CDR3 DNA: TGTGCCAGCAAGGGTTTTAGGGACAGTGACTTC
CDR3 protein: CASKGFRDSDF

J gene: TRBJ2-1
D gene: TRBD2
clone size: -
V gene: TRBV6-4
CDR3 DNA: TGTGCCAGCAGAGGACTAGCGGGAGCCAATGAGCAGTTCTTC
CDR3 protein: CASRGLAGANEQFF

J gene: TRBJ1-1
D gene: -
clone size: few
V gene: TRBV5-1
CDR3 DNA: TGCGCCAGCAGCTACACAGGGTTCATGAACACTGAAGCTTTCTTT
CDR3 protein: CASSYTGFMNTEAFF

J gene: TRBJ1-5
D gene: -
clone size: -
V gene: TRBV5-8
CDR3 DNA: TGTGCCAGCAGTCAAAGTCGGGTCAGGGGGCCCCAGCATTTT
CDR3 protein: CASSQSRVRGPQHF

J gene: TRBJ1-2
D gene: -
clone size: -
V gene: TRBV11-2
CDR3 DNA: TGTGCCAGCAGCTTAGGGGGGCGCTCCTCCTTCAACTATGGCTACACCTTC
CDR3 protein: CASSLGGRSSFNYGYTF

J gene: TRBJ2-1
D gene: TRBD1
clone size: -
V gene: TRBV28
CDR3 DNA: TGTGCCAGTGGACAGGGGGGGTACAATGAGCAGTTCTTC
CDR3 protein: CASGQGGYNEQFF

J gene: TRBJ1-5
D gene: -
clone size: few
V gene: TRBV7-9
CDR3 DNA: TGTGCCAGCAGCTTTCGGGGGAACAATCAGCCCCAGCATTTT
CDR3 protein: CASSFRGNNQPQHF

J gene: TRBJ2-7
D gene: -
clone size: -
V gene: TRBV7-2
CDR3 DNA: TGTGCCAGCAGCTTAGACAGGAGACTTTACGAGCAGTACTTC
CDR3 protein: CASSLDRRLYEQYF

J gene: TRBJ2-3
D gene: -
clone size: -
V gene: TRBV7-3
CDR3 DNA: TGTGCCAGCAGCTTAGGTGGGAGGACAGATACGCAGTATTTT
CDR3 protein: CASSLGGRTDTQYF

J gene: TRBJ1-5
D gene: -
clone size: -
V gene: TRBV28
CDR3 DNA: TGTGCCAGCAGTTTTGGACGTAGCAATCAGCCCCAGCATTTT
CDR3 protein: CASSFGRSNQPQHF

J gene: TRBJ1-1
D gene: TRBD1
clone size: -
V gene: TRBV19
CDR3 DNA: TGTGCCAGTAGAGGGAACAGGGGAACGATGAACACTGAAGCTTTCTTT
CDR3 protein: CASRGNRGTMNTEAFF

J gene: TRBJ1-5
D gene: -
clone size: -
V gene: TRBV2
CDR3 DNA: TGTGCCAGCAAGTCTGGCAGAACACCCTATAGGGGCAATCAGCCCCAGCATTTT
CDR3 protein: CASKSGRTPYRGNQPQHF

J gene: TRBJ1-3
D gene: TRBD1
clone size: -
V gene: TRBV30
CDR3 DNA: TGTGCCTGGAGTAATAGACAGGGAGGAAACACCATATATTTT
CDR3 protein: CAWSNRQGGNTIYF

J gene: TRBJ1-1
D gene: TRBD1
clone size: -
V gene: TRBV27
CDR3 DNA: TGTGCCAGCAGTCCCACAGGGGGGGCGGGGAACACTGAAGCTTTCTTT
CDR3 protein: CASSPTGGAGNTEAFF

J gene: TRBJ2-1
D gene: TRBD2
clone size: -
V gene: TRBV28
CDR3 DNA: TGTGCCAGCTTGGGACTAGCGGGAGCAGGAGTGGAGCAGTTCTTC
CDR3 protein: CASLGLAGAGVEQFF

J gene: TRBJ2-2
D gene: -
clone size: -
V gene: TRBV9
CDR3 DNA: TGTGCCAGCAGGGAAGGACATTTCACCGGGGAGCTGTTTTTT
CDR3 protein: CASREGHFTGELFF

J gene: TRBJ2-7
D gene: -
clone size: once
V gene: TRBV28
CDR3 DNA: TGTGCCAGCAACCCGGGGCAAACCCGCCGGGGCTACGAGCAGTACTTC
CDR3 protein: CASNPGQTRRGYEQYF

J gene: TRBJ2-7
D gene: -
clone size: -
V gene: TRBV5-1
CDR3 DNA: TGCGCCAGCAGCTTGGGCAGGGTGGTATCCGGCGAGCAGTACTTC
CDR3 protein: CASSLGRVVSGEQYF

J gene: TRBJ2-6
D gene: -
clone size: -
V gene: TRBV18
CDR3 DNA: TGTGCCAGCTCATCCGGACAAATATCTGGGGCCAACGTCCTGACTTTC
CDR3 protein: CASSSGQISGANVLTF

J gene: TRBJ1-1
D gene: TRBD1
clone size: -
V gene: TRBV19
CDR3 DNA: TGTGCCAGCAAACTTCTTACAAGACAGGGGAACACTGAAGCTTTCTTT
CDR3 protein: CASKLLTRQGNTEAFF

J gene: TRBJ1-2
D gene: -
clone size: -
V gene: TRBV29-1
CDR3 DNA: TGCAGCGCTCCCCCCACGACAGGTTCCGGCTACACCTTC
CDR3 protein: CSAPPTTGSGYTF

J gene: TRBJ2-7
D gene: -
clone size: -
V gene: TRBV5-1
CDR3 DNA: TGCGCCAGCAGCCCTAAACAGGGCCCCTACGAGCAGTACTTC
CDR3 protein: CASSPKQGPYEQYF

J gene: TRBJ2-1
D gene: TRBD1
clone size: -
V gene: TRBV11-2
CDR3 DNA: TGTGCCAGCAGCTTCCAGGACAGGGGAGGCAATGAGCAGTTCTTC
CDR3 protein: CASSFQDRGGNEQFF

J gene: TRBJ2-3
D gene: -
clone size: -
V gene: TRBV28
CDR3 DNA: TGTGCCAGCAGTCCCCCTTTGGGGATTAAAGGCACAGATACGCAGTATTTT
CDR3 protein: CASSPPLGIKGTDTQYF

J gene: TRBJ1-5
D gene: -
clone size: -
V gene: TRBV6-1
CDR3 DNA: TGTGCCAGCAGTGAGGACAATCAGCCCCAGCATTTT
CDR3 protein: CASSEDNQPQHF

J gene: TRBJ2-1
D gene: -
clone size: -
V gene: TRBV13
CDR3 DNA: TGTGCCAGCAGCTTAGGCCCTTATCTCGGGGTAGGTGGGTTCTTC
CDR3 protein: CASSLGPYLGVGGFF

J gene: TRBJ2-3
D gene: -
clone size: -
V gene: TRBV19
CDR3 DNA: TGTGCCAGTAGTAAGCTACTAGACACAGATACGCAGTATTTT
CDR3 protein: CASSKLLDTDTQYF

J gene: TRBJ2-7
D gene: -
clone size: -
V gene: TRBV19
CDR3 DNA: TGTGCCAGTAGTACTAGGACAGCCTATTACGAGCAGTACTTC
CDR3 protein: CASSTRTAYYEQYF

J gene: TRBJ2-7
D gene: TRBD1
clone size: -
V gene: TRBV7-9
CDR3 DNA: TGTGCCAGCAGCCGGAGACAGGGGCCCGAAGGGGAACACTACGAGCAGTACTTC
CDR3 protein: CASSRRQGPEGEHYEQYF

J gene: TRBJ1-1
D gene: TRBD1
clone size: -
V gene: TRBV28
CDR3 DNA: TGTGCCAGCAGTCGACAGGGGTTGAACACTGAAGCTTTCTTT
CDR3 protein: CASSRQGLNTEAFF

J gene: TRBJ1-2
D gene: -
clone size: -
V gene: TRBV19
CDR3 DNA: TGTGCCAGTAGTATACCCCCTTCTTTGCCTGAATCCTTC
CDR3 protein: CASSIPPSLPESF

J gene: TRBJ1-1
D gene: -
clone size: -
V gene: TRBV9
CDR3 DNA: TGTGCCAGCAGCGTACAAGGGGGAAACACTGAAGCTTTCTTT
CDR3 protein: CASSVQGGNTEAFF

J gene: TRBJ2-7
D gene: -
clone size: -
V gene: TRBV7-3
CDR3 DNA: TGTGCCAGCAGCCCCGGGGGCGACGAGCAGTACTTC
CDR3 protein: CASSPGGDEQYF

J gene: TRBJ2-3
D gene: TRBD1
clone size: once
V gene: TRBV6-5
CDR3 DNA: TGTGCCAGCAGGAGGGGACAGTTCACAGATACGCAGTATTTT
CDR3 protein: CASRRGQFTDTQYF

J gene: TRBJ2-7
D gene: TRBD2
clone size: -
V gene: TRBV2
CDR3 DNA: TGTGCCAGCAGTCGGACCGGGACTAGCGGCTACGAGCAGTACTTC
CDR3 protein: CASSRTGTSGYEQYF

J gene: TRBJ1-2
D gene: -
clone size: -
V gene: TRBV29-1
CDR3 DNA: TGCAGCGTTGAACCTCGGACAGCCACCACCTATGGCTACACCTTC
CDR3 protein: CSVEPRTATTYGYTF

J gene: TRBJ2-7
D gene: -
clone size: -
V gene: TRBV28
CDR3 DNA: TGTGCCAGTGTACGAGGTTCGGGATACGAGCAGTACTTC
CDR3 protein: CASVRGSGYEQYF

J gene: TRBJ1-5
D gene: -
clone size: -
V gene: TRBV2
CDR3 DNA: TGTGCCAGCAGGCCTCCCAAGGATCAGCCCCAGCATTTT
CDR3 protein: CASRPPKDQPQHF

J gene: TRBJ1-2
D gene: -
clone size: -
V gene: TRBV5-1
CDR3 DNA: TGCGCCAGCAGCCCCCAGGGGTCTAACTATGGCTACACCTTC
CDR3 protein: CASSPQGSNYGYTF

J gene: TRBJ2-1
D gene: TRBD2
clone size: once
V gene: TRBV10-1
CDR3 DNA: TGCGCCAGAGGACTAGCGGGAGATAAAAATGAGCAGTTCTTC
CDR3 protein: CARGLAGDKNEQFF

J gene: TRBJ2-2
D gene: TRBD1
clone size: few
V gene: TRBV7-9
CDR3 DNA: TGTGCCAGCAGCCGTGACAGGGTGGGCACCGGGGAGCTGTTTTTT
CDR3 protein: CASSRDRVGTGELFF

J gene: TRBJ2-7
D gene: TRBD1
clone size: -
V gene: TRBV2
CDR3 DNA: TGTGCCAGCAATACCGACAGGGGCAGGGAGCAGTACTTC
CDR3 protein: CASNTDRGREQYF

J gene: TRBJ2-7
D gene: TRBD1
clone size: -
V gene: TRBV6-5
CDR3 DNA: TGTGCCAGCAGTTACCTGGACAGGGGACCCTACGAGCAGTACTTC
CDR3 protein: CASSYLDRGPYEQYF

J gene: TRBJ2-3
D gene: TRBD2
clone size: -
V gene: TRBV13
CDR3 DNA: TGTGCCAGCAGCTCCCGGGGACTAGCGGGAGGGATTCGCACAGATACGCAGTATTTT
CDR3 protein: CASSSRGLAGGIRTDTQYF

J gene: TRBJ2-3
D gene: -
clone size: -
V gene: TRBV5-1
CDR3 DNA: TGCGCCAGCAGACGACAAATTAGCACAGATACGCAGTATTTT
CDR3 protein: CASRRQISTDTQYF

J gene: TRBJ2-5
D gene: TRBD1
clone size: -
V gene: TRBV29-1
CDR3 DNA: TGCAGCGTTGGTATGGGACAGCGAGAGACCCAGTACTTC
CDR3 protein: CSVGMGQRETQYF

J gene: TRBJ1-3
D gene: -
clone size: -
V gene: TRBV5-1
CDR3 DNA: TGCGCCAGCAGCTCCGGAGGATCTGGAAACACCATATATTTT
CDR3 protein: CASSSGGSGNTIYF

J gene: TRBJ2-2
D gene: -
clone size: -
V gene: TRBV2
CDR3 DNA: TGTGCCAGCAGTTCTCAGGGAAACACCGGGGAGCTGTTTTTT
CDR3 protein: CASSSQGNTGELFF

J gene: TRBJ2-1
D gene: -
clone size: -
V gene: TRBV5-1
CDR3 DNA: TGCGCCAGCAGCTTGCGGAGGGCGGAGAATGAGCAGTTCTTC
CDR3 protein: CASSLRRAENEQFF